These 26 T cell receptor beta chains were all obtained from the same sample, sequenced in a study of T-cell memory formation after mild COVID-19. TCRdb re-called the 5' RACE reads with MiXCR, one entry per CDR3 protein. The sample lists 450,000 to 650,000 distinct CDR3 sequences; roughly 21% were seen once. The sample taken for sequencing was PBMCs or a T cell subset sorted from them (not recorded which). These receptor sequences come from an adult woman who had mild COVID-19 (a few samples of this study predate the infection). Cell type and time point are not known.

This clonotype was observed a few times. The chain recombines TRBV10-3 with TRBJ2-3, with 8 bases fitting TRBD2. The CDR3 loop spans 14 amino acids. With V trimmed by 10 bases and J by 6 bases, 12 bases remained unmatched. Per germline, CDR1 ENHRY and CDR2 SYGVKD. In DNA form, the CDR3 reads TGTGCCACCCTAACCGCGGGGGGAAGGGATACGCAGTATTTT. Amino acids: CATLTAGGRDTQYF.

The sample holds a few counts of this clonotype. The rearrangement joins TRBV5-1 to TRBJ1-2, with 9 bases matching TRBD1. In germline, CDR1 is SGHRS, CDR2 YFSETQ. Trimming cost V 7 bases and J 3 bases; bases outside gene matches: 7. CDR3 size: 14 residues. The CDR3 region is CASGHTGGDYGYTF. DNA of the CDR3: TGCGCCAGCGGGCATACAGGGGGCGACTATGGCTACACCTTC.

The sample holds a few counts of this clonotype. The genes are TRBV5-1 and TRBJ2-3; 8 nucleotides agree with TRBD2. The trim removed 4 bases at V and 4 bases at J, leaving 11 bases unmatched. CDR3 size: 16 residues. CDR1 and CDR2 from the germline V gene are SGHRS and YFSETQ. The CDR3 bases are TGCGCCAGCAGCCCCGGGGGGGGGGGCATCGCAGATACGCAGTATTTT. Its protein product is CASSPGGGGIADTQYF. Full variable domain (missing parts from reference TRBV5-1 and TRBJ2-3): KAGVTQTPRYLIKTRGQQVTLSCSPISGHRSVSWYQQTPGQGLQFLFEYFSETQRNKGNFPGRFSGRQFSNSRSEMNVSTLELGDSALYLCASSPGGGGIADTQYFGPGTRLTVL.

V is TRBV7-2 and J is TRBJ2-2; D gene unclear. V was trimmed by 3 bases and J by 4 bases, leaving 9 bases between them. This CDR3 contains 14 residues. Germline CDR1 reads SGHTA; CDR2 reads FQGNSA. The CDR3 reads CASSFHTFTGELFF. The CDR3 DNA sequence: TGTGCCAGCAGCTTCCACACCTTCACCGGGGAGCTGTTTTTT.

This clonotype has only one observation. The J gene is TRBJ1-5, the V gene TRBV23-1; D gene ambiguous. TRBV23-1 is reported as an ORF; its role is uncertain. The ends were cut back, 0 bases at V and 2 bases at J, with 14 bases in the middle. CDR3 size: 17 residues. For the CDR3, the DNA is TGCGCCAGCAGTCAATCGTTAAAGGGCGGTGGCAATCAGCCCCAGCATTTT. Protein sequence: CASSQSLKGGGNQPQHF.

This clonotype came up a few times. CDR3 in DNA: TGCGCCAGCAGCTTGGAACAGGGCGGTCAGCCCCAGCATTTT. It is translated as CASSLEQGGQPQHF. This chain uses TRBV5-1 with TRBJ1-5; TRBD1 is a possible D gene (6 bases). The V end was cut by 0 bases, the J end by 6 bases, with 10 bases between. Germline CDR1 SGHRS, CDR2 YFSETQ. The CDR3 is 14 residues long.

The CDR3 DNA is TGCGCCAGCAGCAAGAGACAGGAGTATGAAGCTTTCTTT. Translated, it gives CASSKRQEYEAFF. The rearrangement joins TRBV4-1 to TRBJ1-1; maybe TRBD1 (6 bases). With 5 bases removed from V and 7 bases from J, the gap between germline ends came to 14 bases. This CDR3 has 13 residues. Germline CDR1 reads MGHRA; CDR2 reads YSYEKL.

The CDR3 sequence: CASRSYRDTEAFF. The CDR3 nucleotides are TGTGCCAGCAGGAGCTACAGAGACACTGAAGCTTTCTTT. The chain uses TRBV7-6 and TRBJ1-1, with D hard to call. CDR1 and CDR2 from the germline V gene are SGHVS and FNYEAQ. V was clipped by 6 bases and J by 3 bases, with 11 bases between them. CDR3 size: 13 residues.

The V and J genes are TRBV5-1 and TRBJ1-1; D uncertain. Germline V lookup: CDR1 SGHRS, CDR2 YFSETQ. The CDR3 runs to 15 residues. The V end lost 0 bases, the J end lost 2 bases, and 11 bases lay between the germline ends. The CDR3 loop is CASSLAGNSNTEAFF. In DNA, the CDR3 is TGCGCCAGCAGCTTGGCCGGTAATTCCAACACTGAAGCTTTCTTT.

V usage is TRBV6-6 and J usage is TRBJ2-7; 7 bases agree with TRBD1. V lost 8 bases and J lost 2; bases outside the gene matches: 9. CDR1 MNHNY and CDR2 SVGAGI come from the germline V gene (reference sequence). The CDR3 extends over 14 amino acids. The DNA of the CDR3 is TGTGCCAGCCATAAGGGACAGACTCCCTACGAGCAGTACTTC. Its translation is CASHKGQTPYEQYF.

This clonotype has only a few counts. CDR3 sequence reads: CASSPKAAVTGELFF. The CDR3 DNA sequence: TGTGCCAGCAGCCCCAAAGCCGCGGTAACCGGGGAGCTGTTTTTT. V usage is TRBV7-9 and J usage is TRBJ2-2; D gene uncertain. This CDR3 comprises 15 residues. V lost 5 bases and J lost 5, with 15 bases in between. Germline V gives CDR1 SEHNR, CDR2 FQNEAQ (reference sequence).

The rearrangement joins TRBV5-1 to TRBJ2-3; D possibly corresponds to TRBD2 (6 bases). The ends were cut back, 1 base at V and 2 bases at J, with 14 bases in the middle. Germline CDR1 SGHRS, CDR2 YFSETQ. The CDR3 consists of 16 residues. As DNA, the CDR3 is TGCGCCAGCAGCTTGTTAACCGGGGGTTTCACAGATACGCAGTATTTT. Encoded protein: CASSLLTGGFTDTQYF.

V and J are TRBV30 and TRBJ2-6; D uncertain. The CDR3 contains 13 residues. CDR1 GTSNPN and CDR2 SVGIG come from the germline V gene (reference sequence). Trimming left V 7 bases short and J 0 bases short, with 7 bases between. The CDR3 bases are TGTGCCTTATCAAACTCTGGGGCCAACGTCCTGACTTTC. It encodes CALSNSGANVLTF.

Details on this clonotype: One junction end does not reproduce the germline sequence, and a read error may be involved. The V call is TRBV7-3, the J call TRBJ2-3; 9 bases agree with TRBD2. Germline lookup yields CDR1 SGHTA and CDR2 FQGTGA. The CDR3 length is 15 residues. The CDR3 DNA reads TGTGCCAGCAGTTTAAGCGGGGGGTTCACAGATACGCAGTATTTT. Protein sequence: CASSLSGGFTDTQYF.

V and J are TRBV2 and TRBJ1-3; D may be TRBD1 (6 bases). V was trimmed by 3 bases and J by 1 base, leaving 10 bases between them. The germline gives CDR1 SNHLY, CDR2 FYNNEI. The CDR3 is 15 amino acids. CDR3 bases: TGTGCCAGCAGTGACAGGGGAGGGTCTGGAAACACCATATATTTT. Protein product: CASSDRGGSGNTIYF.

The chain links TRBV27 to TRBJ2-5; 7 bases are shared with TRBD2. The CDR3 spans 16 residues. V shed 2 bases and J 2 bases; nucleotides not matched to a gene: 8. CDR1 is MNHEY, CDR2 SMNVEV, per germline (reference sequence). The CDR3 DNA sequence: TGTGCCAGCAGTTTAGAGGTGGGAGGGCCGCAAGAGACCCAGTACTTC. Amino acids: CASSLEVGGPQETQYF.

This chain connects TRBV5-1 to TRBJ2-3, with TRBD2 matching over 13 bases. The junction had 1 base not matched to a gene; V was cut back by 2 bases and J by 1 base. The CDR3 contains 16 residues. Germline V CDR1 and CDR2: SGHRS, YFSETQ. The CDR3 region is CASSFGTSGGTDTQYF. The CDR3 DNA reads TGCGCCAGCAGCTTTGGGACTAGCGGGGGCACAGATACGCAGTATTTT.

This clonotype showed up just a few times. V gene TRBV7-9 combines with J gene TRBJ1-4; 8 nucleotides match TRBD1. This CDR3 spans 17 amino acids. V shed 3 bases, J shed 4 bases, and the junction held 10 bases outside the gene matches. Germline CDR1 SEHNR, CDR2 FQNEAQ (reference sequence). CDR3 loop: CASSFAQGTGDNEKLFF. The CDR3 nucleotides are TGTGCCAGCAGCTTTGCCCAAGGGACAGGTGATAATGAAAAACTGTTTTTT. The variable domain in full, completed from reference TRBV7-9 and TRBJ1-4, reads DTGVSQNPRHKITKRGQNVTFRCDPISEHNRLYWYRQTLGQGPEFLTYFQNEAQLEKSRLLSDRFSAERPKGSFSTLEIQRTEQGDSAMYLCASSFAQGTGDNEKLFFGSGTQLSVL.

The CDR3 DNA follows: TGTGCCAGCAGTTTATCCGGACTAGCGGGAGTCCTTATGACTGAGCAGTTCTTC. Translation gives CASSLSGLAGVLMTEQFF. The V gene is TRBV27, the J gene TRBJ2-1, with 13 nucleotides matching TRBD2. This CDR3 contains 18 residues. Germline CDR1 reads MNHEY; CDR2 reads SMNVEV (reference sequence). Trimming cost V 0 bases and J 9 bases; bases outside gene matches: 11.

V is TRBV7-3 and J is TRBJ2-1, with D perhaps TRBD2 (6 bases). This CDR3 has 14 amino acids. Trimming pared 5 bases from V and 10 bases from J, leaving 18 bases between. The germline gives CDR1 SGHTA, CDR2 FQGTGA. CDR3 loop: CASSPGLSQTEQFF. In DNA, the CDR3 is TGTGCCAGCAGCCCAGGACTATCCCAAACGGAGCAGTTCTTC.

This clonotype came up many times. CDR3 in amino acids: CASSPYSSTDTQYF. The CDR3, as DNA: TGCGCCAGCAGCCCCTACTCCAGCACAGATACGCAGTATTTT. This sequence joins TRBV5-1 and TRBJ2-3; D call uncertain. The ends were cut back, 4 bases at V and 0 bases at J, with 9 bases in the middle. There are 14 residues in the CDR3. From germline, CDR1 is SGHRS and CDR2 YFSETQ.

V and J are TRBV15 and TRBJ2-3; perhaps TRBD2 as D (6 bases). Trimming stripped 0 bases from V and 3 bases from J, with 13 bases between. This CDR3 region has 16 residues. Germline CDR1 and CDR2: LNHNV and YYDKDF (reference sequence). The CDR3 loop reads CATSRDWGVGTDTQYF. CDR3 DNA: TGTGCCACCAGCAGAGATTGGGGGGTCGGAACAGATACGCAGTATTTT.

The CDR3 DNA is TGTGCCAGCAGCTCCGACAGGGGGCGAGATACGCAGTATTTT. The encoded protein is CASSSDRGRDTQYF. The genes are TRBV7-2 and TRBJ2-3, with 10 bases fitting TRBD1. The CDR3 loop spans 14 amino acids. V was pared by 4 bases and J by 5 bases, with 3 bases of the junction left unmatched. CDR1 and CDR2 from the germline V gene are SGHTA and FQGNSA.

This clonotype appeared once. J is TRBJ2-7 and V is TRBV20-1, with D possibly TRBD2 on 6 matching bases. Germline CDR1 is DFQATT and CDR2 is SNEGSKA (reference sequence). The CDR3 loop spans 13 amino acids. V lost 6 bases and J 3 bases, leaving 15 bases between the germline ends. In DNA form, the CDR3 reads TGCAGTGCGGATAGACTAGTCCGCTACGAGCAGTACTTC. It specifies CSADRLVRYEQYF.

The V gene is TRBV5-1, the J gene TRBJ2-5; 8 nucleotides match TRBD2. The CDR3 totals 16 residues. The V and J ends lost 4 bases and 0 bases, in that order; junction bases with no gene match: 8. The germline CDR1 and CDR2 sequences are SGHRS and YFSETQ. Here the CDR3 reads CASSPSAGGYQETQYF. The CDR3 DNA reads TGCGCCAGCAGCCCCTCGGCGGGGGGATACCAAGAGACCCAGTACTTC.

In this sample, this clonotype turned up a few times. This chain joins TRBV4-3 and TRBJ1-2, with D unclear. Germline V gene sequence: CDR1 LGHNA, CDR2 YSLEER. The CDR3 has 13 residues. V dropped 4 bases and J dropped 7 bases, with 13 bases sitting between them. In DNA, the CDR3 is TGCGCCAGCAGCCGCGAGGCGCGTGGTGGCTACACCTTC. Translation gives CASSREARGGYTF.